The rows below give T cell receptor beta chains drawn from one sample of a study of blood T cell repertoires in COVID-19. Assay: immunoSEQ multiplex PCR; the TCRdb copy retains only in-frame clones and omits some. The sample includes about 140,000 clones, 70% to 85% seen only once; the top ten take 1.5% to 2%. Sequenced input: PBMCs or T cells enriched from blood (not recorded which). Receptors were obtained from a woman aged 18-30 years who had been exposed to COVID-19. Both conserved end residues are part of each CDR3. Each record gives: CDR3 length, clone size, V gene, D gene, J gene, CDR3 protein, CDR3 DNA. D genes are given only for firm matches. Size values are once, few and many counts, or a class for expanded clones, and some rows have none.

15,.,TRBV27,TRBD1,TRBJ1-5,CASSLGQTSNQPQHF,TGTGCCAGCAGTTTGGGACAGACTAGCAATCAGCCCCAGCATTTT
17,.,TRBV10-1,TRBD2,TRBJ2-1,CASSLAGHFSSYNEQFF,TGCGCCAGCAGTCTAGCGGGACACTTTAGCTCCTACAATGAGCAGTTCTTC
18,once,TRBV4-3,TRBD2,TRBJ2-1,CASSQGGTSGRSYNEQFF,TGCGCCAGCAGCCAAGGAGGGACTAGCGGGAGAAGCTACAATGAGCAGTTCTTC
15,.,TRBV2,TRBD1,TRBJ2-1,CATFRDRGRGNEQFF,TGTGCCACCTTCCGGGACAGGGGGCGAGGCAATGAGCAGTTCTTC
19,.,TRBV7-8,.,TRBJ1-3,CASSLGEFQGSLAGNTIYF,TGTGCCAGCAGCTTAGGGGAATTCCAGGGTTCCCTCGCTGGAAACACCATATATTTT
14,.,TRBV5-1,TRBD2,TRBJ2-3,CASRTSGITDTQYF,TGCGCCAGCAGGACTAGCGGCATCACAGATACGCAGTATTTT
14,.,TRBV27,.,TRBJ1-5,CASRTTWGNQPQHF,TGTGCCAGCAGGACTACCTGGGGCAATCAGCCCCAGCATTTT
14,.,TRBV6-2/TRBV6-3,TRBD2,TRBJ2-5,CASSHWTSEETQYF,TGTGCCAGCAGTCATTGGACTAGTGAAGAGACCCAGTACTTC
15,once,TRBV5-1,.,TRBJ2-6,CASSLVSSGANVLTF,TGCGCCAGCAGCTTGGTTAGCTCTGGGGCCAACGTCCTGACTTTC
13,.,TRBV14,.,TRBJ1-6,CASSQLYNSPLHF,TGTGCCAGCAGCCAACTCTATAATTCACCCCTCCACTTT